The subject of this entry is one T cell receptor (beta chain). At sampling all donors were nominally healthy, likely with unrecorded immune exposures. The sample belongs to a study of cytomegalovirus exposure and HLA in healthy donors. The CDR3 spans 13 residues. The V gene lost 6 bases and the J gene lost 5 bases, with 10 bases spanning the gap. In germline, CDR1 is SNHLY, CDR2 FYNNEI. The primer mix had 60 Vbeta and 13 Jbeta primers. Sequencing was performed with immunoSEQ multiplex PCR; in TCRdb, only in-frame clones are kept and a portion is missing. The data show roughly 170,000 clones, about 86% seen once.

The chain is built from TRBV2 and TRBJ1-4; D might be TRBD1 (6 bases). Sequenced: PBMCs. This clonotype originated in a woman younger than 45 in good health and CMV-seronegative. In DNA, the CDR3 is TGTGCCAGCAGGGACAGAGAAAATGAAAAACTGTTTTTT. Protein: CASRDRENEKLFF.